These 29 T cell receptor beta chains came from one sample sequenced in a study of T cell responses to AZD1222 COVID-19 vaccine. Using immunoSEQ multiplex PCR, the repertoire was profiled, and TCRdb retains in-frame clones only, with some absent. This table holds some 190,000 clones, 91% found once. The sample in question was peripheral blood, obtained 28 days after the second AZD1222 dose. The receptor set was obtained from an adult who received the AZD1222 COVID-19 vaccine.

The J gene is TRBJ2-1, the V gene TRBV9, with D possibly TRBD2 on 5 matching bases. The CDR3 loop spans 14 amino acids. V gave up 7 bases and J gave up 0 bases, with 11 bases separating them. CDR1 is SGDLS and CDR2 is YYNGEE in the germline V gene. The CDR3 loop is CASGGWSSYNEQFF. CDR3 nucleotide sequence: TGTGCCAGCGGAGGATGGAGCTCCTACAATGAGCAGTTCTTC.

The V gene is TRBV12-5, the J gene TRBJ1-1; D is uncertain. Deletions cut 0 bases from V and 4 bases from J, with 15 bases between. This CDR3 comprises 16 residues. Germline V CDR1 and CDR2: LGHNT, FRNRAP. CDR3 sequence reads: CASGLVRDSRATEAFF. Written as DNA, the CDR3 is TGTGCTAGTGGTTTGGTACGAGACTCTAGGGCCACTGAAGCTTTCTTT.

The rearrangement links TRBV28 to TRBJ1-2; D not resolved. V lost 3 bases and J 8 bases, leaving 19 bases between the germline ends. The CDR3 totals 15 residues. Per the germline V gene, CDR1 is MDHEN and CDR2 is SYDVKM. As DNA, the CDR3 is TGTGCCAGCAGTTTGGAGACCGGATCCGCCCGGGGCTACACCTTC. The encoded protein is CASSLETGSARGYTF.

V and J are TRBV18 and TRBJ1-2, with D perhaps TRBD1 (6 bases). V was clipped by 3 bases and J by 1 base, with 15 bases between them. The CDR3 sequence is 16 residues long. Germline loops: CDR1 KGHSH, CDR2 LQKENI. The DNA of the CDR3 is TGTGCCAGCTCACCCGACGGGACAACGAATAACTATGGCTACACCTTC. Protein: CASSPDGTTNNYGYTF.

The V call is TRBV7-6, the J call TRBJ2-2, with a weak D call TRBD2 (5 bases). Germline V CDR1 and CDR2: SGHVS, FNYEAQ. Trimming took off 11 bases at V and 2 bases at J, with 15 bases between the two ends. The CDR3 is made up of 14 amino acids. This CDR3 is CASNRGRNTGELFF. DNA of the CDR3: TGTGCCTCAAACCGCGGGCGAAACACCGGGGAGCTGTTTTTT.

This clone was detected once. The chain links TRBV19 to TRBJ1-1; 8 positions match TRBD1. The CDR3 contains 15 residues. Germline lookup yields CDR1 LNHDA and CDR2 SQIVND (reference sequence). With 1 base clipped from V and 8 bases from J, the junction kept 9 bases outside the gene matches. CDR3 DNA: TGTGCCAGTAGTATAGTCCTCGGACAGGGAGAGGAAGCTTTCTTT. Its translation: CASSIVLGQGEEAFF.

The V and J genes are TRBV5-1 and TRBJ2-7; the D gene could be TRBD1 or TRBD2 (5 bases each). Germline V gives CDR1 SGHRS, CDR2 YFSETQ. The CDR3 extends over 14 amino acids. With 4 bases removed from V and 3 bases from J, the gap between germline ends came to 14 bases. The DNA for the CDR3 is TGCGCCAGCAGCACCGGGACCGCGAACTACGAGCAGTACTTC. This encodes CASSTGTANYEQYF.

The rearrangement joins TRBV6-1 to TRBJ1-3; 9 bases line up with TRBD1. V was pared by 3 bases and J by 2 bases, with 5 bases of the junction left unmatched. The CDR3 runs 16 residues. The germline gives CDR1 MNHNS, CDR2 SASEGT. CDR3 sequence reads: CASSEGQGVAGNTIYF. In nucleotides, the CDR3 is TGTGCCAGCAGTGAGGGACAGGGAGTGGCTGGAAACACCATATATTTT.

This rearrangement joins TRBV7-9 to TRBJ1-1; TRBD1 aligns across 8 bases. The CDR3 sequence is 14 residues long. Germline assignment: CDR1 SEHNR and CDR2 FQNEAQ (reference sequence). V was pared by 5 bases and J by 1 base, with 3 bases of the junction left unmatched. CDR3 in amino acids: CASSRGTGNTEAFF. For the CDR3, the DNA is TGTGCCAGCAGCCGCGGGACAGGGAACACTGAAGCTTTCTTT.

The rearrangement uses TRBV19 and TRBJ1-5, with D unresolved. CDR3 size: 14 residues. V lost 3 bases to trimming and J lost 3 bases, with 9 bases between them. Germline assignment: CDR1 LNHDA and CDR2 SQIVND (reference sequence). CDR3 nucleotides: TGTGCCAGTAGTATCTGGACGGACAATCAGCCCCAGCATTTT. Translated, it gives CASSIWTDNQPQHF.

Remarks on this clone: The sample contains more than one DNA sequence encoding this CDR3. This chain connects TRBV5-8 to TRBJ2-1; either TRBD1 or TRBD2 may supply D (5 bases each). This CDR3 spans 15 amino acids. V gave up 1 base and J gave up 0 bases, with 8 bases separating them. Germline CDR1 is SGHTS and CDR2 is YDEGEE. The DNA for the CDR3 is TGTGCCAGCAGCTTGCGGGGCAGCTCCTACAATGAGCAGTTCTTC. Residues: CASSLRGSSYNEQFF.

This sequence joins TRBV4-2 and TRBJ1-5; 7 bases match TRBD1. V dropped 4 bases and J dropped 4; count of bases not matched to a gene: 4. Germline lookup yields CDR1 LGHNA and CDR2 YNFKEQ. The length of the CDR3 is 14 residues. CDR3 loop: CASSLGTVNQPQHF. The CDR3, as DNA: TGTGCCAGCAGCCTTGGGACAGTTAATCAGCCCCAGCATTTT.

The chain uses TRBV7-9 and TRBJ2-4, with 10 nucleotides matching TRBD2. V was pared by 5 bases and J by 0 bases, with 7 bases of the junction left unmatched. The CDR3 runs to 17 residues. The germline gives CDR1 SEHNR, CDR2 FQNEAQ (reference sequence). CDR3 in amino acids: CASSLSGLAVAKNIQYF. The DNA for the CDR3 is TGTGCCAGCAGCCTGAGCGGACTAGCGGTAGCCAAAAACATTCAGTACTTC. Full variable domain (rest looked up from reference TRBV7-9 and TRBJ2-4): DTGVSQNPRHKITKRGQNVTFRCDPISEHNRLYWYRQTLGQGPEFLTYFQNEAQLEKSRLLSDRFSAERPKGSFSTLEIQRTEQGDSAMYLCASSLSGLAVAKNIQYFGAGTRLSVL.

The V and J genes are TRBV5-5 and TRBJ2-1; D may be TRBD2 (5 bases). The CDR3 contains 18 residues. Germline V gene data show CDR1 as SGHKS and CDR2 as YYEKEE (reference sequence). Between the trimmed V and J ends, which lost 0 bases and 2 bases, there was a span of 18 bases. In DNA, the CDR3 is TGTGCCAGCAGCTTGGTAGCTGGCGGGTCTTTTCCCTACAATGAGCAGTTCTTC. It translates to CASSLVAGGSFPYNEQFF.

This chain uses TRBV18 with TRBJ1-1, with 7 bases matching TRBD1. CDR1 is KGHSH and CDR2 is LQKENI in the germline V gene. V shed 3 bases and J 2 bases; nucleotides not matched to a gene: 3. This CDR3 region has 14 residues. The DNA of the CDR3 is TGTGCCAGCTCACCGCGACAGGGAAACACTGAAGCTTTCTTT. This translates into CASSPRQGNTEAFF.

This rearrangement joins TRBV18 to TRBJ1-1; D is unclear. Trimming removed 3 bases from V and 5 bases from J, with 10 bases in between. The CDR3 runs 13 residues. Germline CDR1 and CDR2: KGHSH and LQKENI. The DNA of the CDR3 is TGTGCCAGCTCACCCCGTCCGGGAACTGAAGCTTTCTTT. Protein: CASSPRPGTEAFF.

The V gene is TRBV27, the J gene TRBJ2-7; 9 bases align to TRBD2. There are 15 residues in the CDR3. From germline, CDR1 is MNHEY and CDR2 SMNVEV (reference sequence). With 5 bases clipped from V and 0 bases from J, the junction kept 5 bases outside the gene matches. The CDR3 coding sequence is TGTGCCAGCAGTCTTGCGGGAGGGCCCTCCTACGAGCAGTACTTC. It specifies CASSLAGGPSYEQYF.

The V call is TRBV7-2, the J call TRBJ2-2, with D uncertain. CDR3 length equals 13 residues. Per the germline V gene, CDR1 is SGHTA and CDR2 is FQGNSA. The V end was cut by 5 bases, the J end by 5 bases, with 9 bases between. Here the CDR3 reads CASSPVNTGELFF. The CDR3 DNA is TGTGCCAGCAGCCCTGTTAATACCGGGGAGCTGTTTTTT.

This clone came up once. The CDR3 DNA reads TGTGCCATCAGTGATCTGGGGGGAGCAACTAATGAAAAACTGTTTTTT. It encodes CAISDLGGATNEKLFF. This rearrangement joins TRBV10-3 to TRBJ1-4, with D tentatively TRBD1 (5 bases). Looked up from germline, CDR1 is ENHRY and CDR2 is SYGVKD. With 3 bases removed from V and 0 bases from J, the gap between germline ends came to 11 bases. The length of the CDR3 is 16 residues.

The chain employs TRBV6-1 and TRBJ2-7; weak D call: TRBD1 (6 bases). The CDR3 sequence is 13 residues long. Germline V gene sequence: CDR1 MNHNS, CDR2 SASEGT. Trimming left V 2 bases short and J 7 bases short, with 12 bases between. CDR3 nucleotide sequence: TGTGCCAGCAGTGAAAATTGGGGGCCGGAGCAGTACTTC. This translates into CASSENWGPEQYF.

The chain is built from TRBV6-1 and TRBJ2-7; 8 bases agree with TRBD1. The CDR3 has 14 residues. Trimming removed 3 bases from V and 4 bases from J; junction bases left unmatched: 5. Looked up from germline, CDR1 is MNHNS and CDR2 is SASEGT. This chain's CDR3 is CASSDRGPYYEQYF. CDR3 nucleotides: TGTGCCAGCAGTGACAGGGGGCCCTATTACGAGCAGTACTTC.

The rearrangement joins TRBV25-1 to TRBJ1-1; possibly TRBD1 for D (6 bases). Germline V CDR1 and CDR2: MGHDK, SYGVNS. V shed 3 bases and J shed 0 bases, with 17 bases lying between them. This CDR3 comprises 17 residues. Written as DNA, the CDR3 is TGTGCCAGCAGTGAGAGGGGGGGATTTGATATGAACACTGAAGCTTTCTTT. It specifies CASSERGGFDMNTEAFF.

The chain recombines TRBV21-1 with TRBJ2-7; the DNA was not compared with TRBD2, the D call given in the table. TRBV21-1 is classified as a pseudogene. CDR3 length: 17 residues. This CDR3 is CASSKCGRPRSSYEQYF. For the CDR3, the DNA is TGTGCCAGCAGCAAGTGCGGGAGGCCACGAAGCTCCTACGAGCAGTACTTC.

V is TRBV10-1 and J is TRBJ2-5; unclear D gene. CDR3 length: 12 amino acids. CDR1 WNHNN and CDR2 SYGVQD come from the germline V gene (reference sequence). The V gene lost 3 bases and the J gene lost 4 bases, with 6 bases spanning the gap. The CDR3: CASSDRLETQYF. CDR3 nucleotide sequence: TGCGCCAGCAGTGACCGGTTAGAGACCCAGTACTTC.

This chain links TRBV4-3 with TRBJ1-2; 9 bases line up with TRBD1. CDR1 LGHNA and CDR2 YSLEER come from the germline V gene. V shed 4 bases and J 2 bases; nucleotides not matched to a gene: 2. CDR3 length: 14 residues. This chain's CDR3 is CASSPGTGNYGYTF. DNA for the CDR3: TGCGCCAGCAGCCCAGGGACAGGGAACTATGGCTACACCTTC.

The chain combines TRBV10-2 with TRBJ2-2, with D maybe TRBD2 (6 bases). The CDR3 runs to 17 residues. The germline V gene encodes CDR1 WSHSY and CDR2 SAAADI. V lost 3 bases to trimming and J lost 8 bases, with 22 bases between them. CDR3 region: CASSERSGGWGGGELFF. CDR3 DNA sequence: TGCGCCAGCAGTGAAAGGAGTGGGGGATGGGGAGGAGGGGAGCTGTTTTTT.

V and J are TRBV19 and TRBJ1-1, with 7 bases identical to TRBD1. CDR3 size: 15 residues. Germline CDR1 reads LNHDA; CDR2 reads SQIVND (reference sequence). V gave up 4 bases and J gave up 4 bases; unmatched junction bases: 9. The CDR3 DNA follows: TGTGCCAGTAGTACGGGACAGCCGGGCGGCACTGAAGCTTTCTTT. It yields the protein CASSTGQPGGTEAFF.

The chain combines TRBV6-5 with TRBJ2-3; the match to TRBD2 covers 9 bases. J was trimmed by 2 bases and V by 4 bases; bases with no gene match: 4. CDR1 and CDR2 from the germline V gene are MNHEY and SVGAGI. CDR3 size: 15 residues. CDR3 coding DNA: TGTGCCAGCAGTTTTAGCGGGAGTTTCACAGATACGCAGTATTTT. This sequence encodes CASSFSGSFTDTQYF.

The chain is built from TRBV6-6 and TRBJ2-7, with 8 bases matching TRBD2. Germline assignment: CDR1 MNHNY and CDR2 SVGAGI (reference sequence). J lost 3 bases, V lost 6 bases, and 7 bases had no gene match. CDR3 length equals 14 residues. The CDR3 region has the DNA TGTGCCAGCAGAGAGGCGGGACTAGTCTACGAGCAGTACTTC. Translating gives CASREAGLVYEQYF.